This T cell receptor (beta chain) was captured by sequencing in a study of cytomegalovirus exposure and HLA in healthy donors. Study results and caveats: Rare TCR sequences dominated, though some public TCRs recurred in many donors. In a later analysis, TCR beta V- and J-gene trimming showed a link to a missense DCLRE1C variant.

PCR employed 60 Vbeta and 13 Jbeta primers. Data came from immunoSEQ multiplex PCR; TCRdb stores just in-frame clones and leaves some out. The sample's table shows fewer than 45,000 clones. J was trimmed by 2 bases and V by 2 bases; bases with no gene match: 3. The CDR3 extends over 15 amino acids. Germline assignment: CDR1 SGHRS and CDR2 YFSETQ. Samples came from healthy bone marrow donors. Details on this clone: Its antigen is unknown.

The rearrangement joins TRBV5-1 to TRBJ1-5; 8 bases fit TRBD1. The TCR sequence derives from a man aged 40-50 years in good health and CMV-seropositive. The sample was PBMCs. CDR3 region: CASSLLGQGNQPQHF. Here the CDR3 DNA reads TGCGCCAGCAGCTTACTGGGACAGGGCAATCAGCCCCAGCATTTT.